This T cell receptor (beta chain) comes out of a study of blood T cell repertoires in COVID-19. Trimming at V came to 6 bases and at J to 4 bases, leaving 5 bases not matched to a gene. CDR1 and CDR2 from the germline V gene are LNHDA and SQIVND (reference sequence). The CDR3 is 14 amino acids. The repertoire was sequenced with immunoSEQ multiplex PCR; TCRdb's copy has only in-frame clones and lacks some. The sample carries approximately 210,000 clones, 84% recorded once. This clonotype was obtained from a woman aged 50 to 60 with active or convalescent COVID-19. The sequenced sample was peripheral blood. V and J are TRBV19 and TRBJ1-3; 8 bases are a match to TRBD1. CDR3 nucleotides: TGTGCCAGTAGAGGGACAGGAGAAGGAAACACCATATATTTT. Translation: CASRGTGEGNTIYF.